Below, one T cell receptor (beta chain) is given with its context. The antigen is not known. The data were taken from a study of blood T cells in healthy people across ages. Study-wide results and caveats: Per million T cells, the diversity of TCR beta decreased roughly linearly as age advanced. In the absence of known donor CMV status, changes in expanded clonotypes were possibly confounded. Aged donors had fewer naive CD4+ cells and lower diversity than long-lived donors.

PCR was performed a second time for roughly 7 to 12 cycles using a sample-barcoded 5' primer and a J-beta primer mix. The template-switch adaptor was a 5' adaptor with 12 random nucleotides. It tagged each cDNA molecule. TCRdb processed the 5' RACE reads anew with MiXCR; each CDR3 protein has one entry. In the table there are about a million distinct CDR3 sequences, just over 50% of which are singletons. Germline V CDR1 and CDR2: SGHAT, FQNNGV. The CDR3 consists of 15 residues. V lost 1 base, J lost 7 bases, and 13 bases lay in between. Specimen: blood. The V gene is TRBV11-2, the J gene TRBJ2-2; tentatively, D is TRBD2 (6 bases). The sequence was obtained from a woman aged 55-70 years in good health. The CDR3 loop is CASSLGAGYIGELFF. In DNA form, the CDR3 reads TGTGCCAGCAGCTTAGGAGCGGGCTATATCGGGGAGCTGTTTTTT.